This T cell receptor (beta chain) comes out of a study of beta chain features in type 1 diabetes. As for the study in general: Examination of sorted cells across all samples involved around 99 million cells.

Study-level points and caveats: Within each of all four CD4+ subsets, Type 1 diabetes patients had TCRB CDR3s that were moderately but significantly shorter.

V was clipped by 3 bases and J by 5 bases, with 11 bases between them. The CDR3 runs 13 residues. From germline, CDR1 is GTSNPN and CDR2 SVGIG (reference sequence). Investigators reverse transcribed all isolated RNA, so they sequenced expressed TCRB transcripts. Libraries were prepared by immunoSEQ multiplex PCR; TCRdb keeps only in-frame clonotypes and omits some of them. Here the sample spans 95,000 to 150,000 clones, over 15% being singletons. On this clone itself: Its antigen is still unknown.

The genes are TRBV30 and TRBJ1-5; D gene uncertain. The receptor was isolated from a young man with type 1 diabetes. The sequenced sample was central memory CD4+ T cells from blood. CDR3 DNA: TGTGCCTGGAGCCCAACTGATTATCAGCCCCAGCATTTT. Translating it yields CAWSPTDYQPQHF.